Detailed here is one T cell receptor (beta chain). What it binds is unknown. The data originate from a study of T cell repertoires in cytomegalovirus infection. General study results and limits: Using cumulative public TCR beta family frequency, the authors identified those who carried CMV together with the relevant HLA.

Trimming took 9 bases from V and 8 from J; bases not matched to a gene: 12. The CDR3 length is 13 residues. Germline CDR1 is MNHEY and CDR2 is SMNVEV (reference sequence). TCRdb re-called the reads with MiXCR, one entry per CDR3 protein. This table has hundreds of thousands of distinct CDR3 sequences, roughly 30% appearing once. The V call is TRBV27, the J call TRBJ1-2; 7 bases agree with TRBD1. This TCR came from a human donor in good health (CMV status not recorded). Some clones in this sample may be carry-over from other donors' samples. The specimen sequenced was PBMCs. The CDR3 reads CARRPEDRLGYTF. Written as DNA, the CDR3 is TGTGCCAGAAGACCTGAGGACAGGTTAGGCTACACCTTC.